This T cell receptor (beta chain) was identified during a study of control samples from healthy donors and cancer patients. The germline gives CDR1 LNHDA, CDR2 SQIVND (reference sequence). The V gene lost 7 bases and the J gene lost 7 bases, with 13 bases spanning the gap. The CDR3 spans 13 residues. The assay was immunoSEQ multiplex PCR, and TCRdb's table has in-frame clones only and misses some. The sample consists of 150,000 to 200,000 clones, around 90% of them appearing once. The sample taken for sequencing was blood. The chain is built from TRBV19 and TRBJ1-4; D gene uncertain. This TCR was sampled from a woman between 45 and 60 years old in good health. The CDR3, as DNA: TGTGCCAGTAACCCGCCCGAGGGTGAAAAACTGTTTTTT. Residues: CASNPPEGEKLFF.